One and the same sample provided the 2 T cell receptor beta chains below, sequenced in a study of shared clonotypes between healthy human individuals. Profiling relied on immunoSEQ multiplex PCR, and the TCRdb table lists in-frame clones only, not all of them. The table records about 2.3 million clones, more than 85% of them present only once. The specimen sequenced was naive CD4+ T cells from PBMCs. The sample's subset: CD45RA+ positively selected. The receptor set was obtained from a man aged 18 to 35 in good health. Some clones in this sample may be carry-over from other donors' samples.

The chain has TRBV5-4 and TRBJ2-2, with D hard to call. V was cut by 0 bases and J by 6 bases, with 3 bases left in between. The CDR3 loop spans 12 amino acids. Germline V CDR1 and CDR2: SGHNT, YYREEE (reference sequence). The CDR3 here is CASSLVPGELFF. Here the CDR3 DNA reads TGTGCCAGCAGCTTGGTCCCCGGGGAGCTGTTTTTT.

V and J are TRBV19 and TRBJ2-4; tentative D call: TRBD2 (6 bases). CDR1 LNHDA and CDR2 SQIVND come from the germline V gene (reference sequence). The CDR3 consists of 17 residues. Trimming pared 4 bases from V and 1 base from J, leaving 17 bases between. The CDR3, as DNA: TGTGCCAGTAGTACCCAAGGCCGGGGGACGGCCAAAAACATTCAGTACTTC. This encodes CASSTQGRGTAKNIQYF. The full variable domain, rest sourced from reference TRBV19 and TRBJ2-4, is DGGITQSPKYLFRKEGQNVTLSCEQNLNHDAMYWYRQDPGQGLRLIYYSQIVNDFQKGDIAEGYSVSREKKESFPLTVTSAQKNPTAFYLCASSTQGRGTAKNIQYFGAGTRLSVL.